The 10 T cell receptor beta chains below were found in one sample sequenced in a study of PD-1 blockade in classical Hodgkin lymphoma. Time point in this sample: cycle 4 day 1 (C4D1), after less than 7 weeks of nivolumab. In every patient, relapse followed autologous stem cell transplantation, while exposure to brentuximab vedotin differed. The method was immunoSEQ multiplex PCR; TCRdb's version includes in-frame clones alone and lacks a portion of them. The profile shows about 16,000 clones, less than 70% of them singletons. The sequenced sample was peripheral blood mononuclear cells (PBMCs), obtained before the fourth cycle of nivolumab. The receptors shown here come from a human donor with classical Hodgkin lymphoma.

The chain recombines TRBV9 with TRBJ2-2, with 8 nucleotides matching TRBD2. The CDR3 spans 18 residues. The V segment lost 3 bases and the J segment 7 bases; nucleotides outside the gene matches: 17. Germline V gene lookup returns CDR1 SGDLS and CDR2 YYNGEE. CDR3 in amino acids: CASSEGGGTRIFGGELFF. The CDR3 DNA is TGTGCCAGCAGCGAGGGGGGAGGGACTAGAATTTTCGGCGGGGAGCTGTTTTTT.

The rearrangement joins TRBV2 to TRBJ2-3; 9 nucleotides match TRBD2. The J segment lost 6 bases and the V segment lost 11 bases, leaving 9 bases of the junction unmatched. The CDR3 is 13 residues long. The germline V gene encodes CDR1 SNHLY and CDR2 FYNNEI. The CDR3 DNA reads as TGTGCCTCCGGAGCTAGCGGGAAGGATACGCAGTATTTT. This gives the protein CASGASGKDTQYF.

The rearrangement joins TRBV6-5 to TRBJ2-2, with D uncertain. Trimming cost V 2 bases and J 3 bases, with 4 bases left between them. The germline CDR1 and CDR2 sequences are MNHEY and SVGAGI. CDR3 length: 13 residues. The CDR3 is CASSYQDTGELFF. The CDR3 region has the DNA TGTGCCAGCAGTTACCAAGACACCGGGGAGCTGTTTTTT.

The J gene is TRBJ1-5, the V gene TRBV7-2; D perhaps matches TRBD1 (6 bases). V gave up 1 base and J gave up 6 bases, with 7 bases separating them. This CDR3 spans 13 amino acids. CDR1 is SGHTA, CDR2 FQGNSA, per germline. The CDR3 nucleotides read TGTGCCAGCAGCTTAGACAGGGCTCAGCCCCAGCATTTT. Its translation is CASSLDRAQPQHF.

This clone was counted between two and nine times. The V gene is TRBV10-2, the J gene TRBJ2-5, with 10 bases lining up with TRBD2. The trim removed 7 bases at V and 4 bases at J, leaving 9 bases unmatched. This CDR3 has 15 residues. Germline V gives CDR1 WSHSY, CDR2 SAAADI. The DNA for the CDR3 is TGCGCCAGCACCCTCAGCGGGAGGGCACGAGAGACCCAGTACTTC. It yields the protein CASTLSGRARETQYF.

The J gene is TRBJ2-7, the V gene TRBV7-9, with 10 bases fitting TRBD1. Germline lookup yields CDR1 SEHNR and CDR2 FQNEAQ (reference sequence). Unmatched junction bases numbered 9, after V lost 4 bases and J lost 6 bases. There are 15 residues in the CDR3. The CDR3, as DNA: TGTGCCAGCAGCTACCGGGACAGGGGCTTTGGCGAGCAGTACTTC. It codes for CASSYRDRGFGEQYF.

The chain combines TRBV11-2 with TRBJ2-7; 9 positions agree with TRBD2. The CDR3 is 18 amino acids. CDR1 and CDR2 from the germline V gene are SGHAT and FQNNGV. V trimming: 3 bases; J trimming: 6 bases; junction bases outside the gene matches: 18. The CDR3 region has the DNA TGTGCCAGCAGCTTCGGTCCGGGCGGGAGGGCCCCGGGGGGCGAGCAGTACTTC. Protein product: CASSFGPGGRAPGGEQYF. The full variable domain, in which reference TRBV11-2 and TRBJ2-7 provide the parts outside the CDR3, is EAGVAQSPRYKIIEKRQSVAFWCNPISGHATLYWYQQILGQGPKLLIQFQNNGVVDDSQLPKDRFSAERLKGVDSTLKIQPAKLEDSAVYLCASSFGPGGRAPGGEQYFGPGTRLTVT.

This clone came up a few times. The chain is built from TRBV6-1 and TRBJ2-3; D may be TRBD1 or TRBD2 (5 bases each). The CDR3 is 13 residues long. Trimming left V 3 bases short and J 4 bases short, with 8 bases between. Germline CDR1 reads MNHNS; CDR2 reads SASEGT. The CDR3 region has the DNA TGTGCCAGCAGTGAGGGGGTTCCAGATACGCAGTATTTT. This sequence encodes CASSEGVPDTQYF.

The chain links TRBV5-5 to TRBJ2-1, with D perhaps TRBD1 (5 bases). Germline V gene sequence: CDR1 SGHKS, CDR2 YYEKEE (reference sequence). V lost 4 bases to trimming and J lost 8 bases, with 10 bases between them. This CDR3 comprises 12 residues. CDR3: CASSGAGDEQFF. In nucleotides, the CDR3 is TGTGCCAGCAGCGGGGCAGGAGATGAGCAGTTCTTC.

The chain carries TRBV30 and TRBJ2-2; D uncertain. With 0 bases removed from V and 5 bases from J, the gap between germline ends came to 10 bases. Germline V gene data show CDR1 as GTSNPN and CDR2 as SVGIG (reference sequence). This CDR3 contains 14 residues. For the CDR3, the DNA is TGTGCCTGGAGTGTGCCCCACGGAACCGGGGAGCTGTTTTTT. Encoded protein: CAWSVPHGTGELFF. Complete variable domain (other parts from reference TRBV30 and TRBJ2-2): SQTIHQWPATLVQPVGSPLSLECTVEGTSNPNLYWYRQAAGRGLQLLFYSVGIGQISSEVPQNLSASRPQDRQFILSSKKLLLSDSGFYLCAWSVPHGTGELFFGEGSRLTVL.